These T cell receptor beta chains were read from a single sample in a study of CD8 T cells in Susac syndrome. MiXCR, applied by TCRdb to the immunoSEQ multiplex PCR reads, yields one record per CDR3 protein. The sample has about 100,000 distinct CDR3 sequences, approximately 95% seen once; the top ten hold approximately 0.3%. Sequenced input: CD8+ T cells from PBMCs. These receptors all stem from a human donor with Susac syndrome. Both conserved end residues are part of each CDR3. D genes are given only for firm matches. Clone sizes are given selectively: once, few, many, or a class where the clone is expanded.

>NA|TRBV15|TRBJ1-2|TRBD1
TGTGCCACCAGCAGAGCGGGGACAGATTTGGTCTATGGCTACACCTTC
CATSRAGTDLVYGYTF
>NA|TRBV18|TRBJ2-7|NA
TGTGCCAGCTCACCCCCGGGAAACGGGGAGCAGTACTTC
CASSPPGNGEQYF
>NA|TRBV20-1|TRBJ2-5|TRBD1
TGCAGTGCTAGCGAACAGGGGTCCCAGTACTTC
CSASEQGSQYF
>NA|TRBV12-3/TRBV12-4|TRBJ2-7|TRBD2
TGTGCCAGCAGTTCCCAGGGAGGGTCCTACGAGCAGTACTTC
CASSSQGGSYEQYF
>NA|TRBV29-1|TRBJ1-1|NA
TGCAGCGTCCTCGCTAGAGGGCGGCCCACTGAAGCTTTCTTT
CSVLARGRPTEAFF
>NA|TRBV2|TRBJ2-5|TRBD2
TGTGCCAGCCAGCCGGGACTAGCTTTGCAAGAGACCCAGTACTTC
CASQPGLALQETQYF
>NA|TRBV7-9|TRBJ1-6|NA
TGTGCCAGCAGTCGGACAGCCCCTAATTCACCCCTCCACTTT
CASSRTAPNSPLHF
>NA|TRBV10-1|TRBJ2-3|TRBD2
TGCGCCAGCAGTCGGACTAGCGGGAGTGGGACAGATACGCAGTATTTT
CASSRTSGSGTDTQYF
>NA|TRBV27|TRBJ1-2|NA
TGTGCCAGCAGGGACTTGACAGCTAACTATGGCTACACCTTC
CASRDLTANYGYTF
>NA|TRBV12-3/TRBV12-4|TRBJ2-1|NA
TGTGCCAGCAGTCGGGGTTTGACGGTTTTTTCCTACAATGAGCAGTTCTTC
CASSRGLTVFSYNEQFF
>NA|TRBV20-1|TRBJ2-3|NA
TGCAGTGCTAGAGATACGCAGTATTTT
CSARDTQYF
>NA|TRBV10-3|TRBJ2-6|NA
TGTGCCATCAGTGCGGGACTCTCTGGGGCCAACGTCCTGACTTTC
CAISAGLSGANVLTF
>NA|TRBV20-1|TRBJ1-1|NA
TGCAGTGCAAATACACGGAACACTGAAGCTTTCTTT
CSANTRNTEAFF
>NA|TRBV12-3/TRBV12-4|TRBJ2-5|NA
TGTGCCAGCAGAACGGATGATCAGGGTTCGCAAGAGACCCAGTACTTC
CASRTDDQGSQETQYF
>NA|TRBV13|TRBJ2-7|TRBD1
TGTGCCAGCAGCTTAGCGGGACAGGGGGCGCCTGAGCAGTACTTC
CASSLAGQGAPEQYF
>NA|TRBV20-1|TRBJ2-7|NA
TGCAGTGCTAGAGATGAACGGAAAATCTACGAGCAGTACTTC
CSARDERKIYEQYF
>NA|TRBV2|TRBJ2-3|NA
TGTGCCAGCAGTGAGAATCCGATCGGTAGCACAGATACGCAGTATTTT
CASSENPIGSTDTQYF
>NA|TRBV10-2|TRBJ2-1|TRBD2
TGCGCCAGCAGGAATAGTTTGGGGGGGGAGCAGTTCTTC
CASRNSLGGEQFF
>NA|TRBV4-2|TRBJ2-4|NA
TGTGCCAGCAGCCAGATGGCGGAAAACATTCAGTACTTC
CASSQMAENIQYF
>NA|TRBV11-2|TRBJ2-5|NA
TGTGCCAGCAGCTCGAGGGCGGGCCAAGAGACCCAGTACTTC
CASSSRAGQETQYF
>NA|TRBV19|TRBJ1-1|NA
TGTGCCAGTAGTATAGATCGACAGGTTCCCGCTGAAGCTTTCTTT
CASSIDRQVPAEAFF
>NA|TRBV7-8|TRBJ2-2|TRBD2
TGTGCCAGGCGACTAGCGGGAGGCGGGGAGCTGTTTTTT
CARRLAGGGELFF
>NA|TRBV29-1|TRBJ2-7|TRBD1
TGCAGCGTCCTCCCGGGACAGGGCTACGAGCAGTACTTC
CSVLPGQGYEQYF
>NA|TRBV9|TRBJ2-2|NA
TGTGCCAGCAGCGTAGCTAGAGGGACCGGGGAGCTGTTTTTT
CASSVARGTGELFF
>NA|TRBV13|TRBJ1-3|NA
TGTGCCAGCAGCTCAACAGGGAGCCCTGGAAACACCATATATTTT
CASSSTGSPGNTIYF
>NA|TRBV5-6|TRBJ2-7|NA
TGTGCCAGCAGCTCGGTTGACTCCTACGAGCAGTACTTC
CASSSVDSYEQYF
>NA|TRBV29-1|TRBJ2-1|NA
TGCAGCGTCGGAATAGGGGGGGGACCGGGCAATGAGCAGTTCTTC
CSVGIGGGPGNEQFF
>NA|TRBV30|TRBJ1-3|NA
TGTGCCTGGAGAACCCCACAAGCAGCGGGAAACACCATATATTTT
CAWRTPQAAGNTIYF
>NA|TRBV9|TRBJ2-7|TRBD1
TGTGCCAGCAGCGCATGGACAGGGAGCGACGAGCAGTACTTC
CASSAWTGSDEQYF
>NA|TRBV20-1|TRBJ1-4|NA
TGCAGTGCTAGTTCGTATCCAGGAACTAATGAAAAACTGTTTTTT
CSASSYPGTNEKLFF
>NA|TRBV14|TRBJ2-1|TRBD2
TGTGCCAGCAGCCAAGATCCCCCGGGAGGCCCATACAATGAGCAGTTCTTC
CASSQDPPGGPYNEQFF
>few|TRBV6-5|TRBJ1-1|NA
TGTGCCAGCAGTTACTCGTACACGAACACTGAAGCTTTCTTT
CASSYSYTNTEAFF
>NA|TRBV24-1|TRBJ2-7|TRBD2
TGTGCCACGGCAGCGGGAGGAGCCTACGAGCAGTACTTC
CATAAGGAYEQYF
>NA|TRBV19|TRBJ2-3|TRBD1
TGTGCCAGTAGTACCAGGGGGCAAGATACGCAGTATTTT
CASSTRGQDTQYF
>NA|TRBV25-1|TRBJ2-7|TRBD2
TGTGCCAGCAGTGAATCGGGTAGCGGGAGGTCCTACGAGCAGTACTTC
CASSESGSGRSYEQYF
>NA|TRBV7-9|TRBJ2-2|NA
TGTGCCAACGCGGGACCGGGCACCGGGGAGCTGTTTTTT
CANAGPGTGELFF